The next 22 T cell receptor beta chains were all read from a single sample in a study of T-cell memory formation after mild COVID-19. MiXCR was run by TCRdb on the 5' RACE reads, yielding one entry per CDR3 protein. Altogether just under 550,000 distinct CDR3 sequences are present, about a fifth being singletons, with the ten largest covering under 15%. Specimen: PBMCs or a T cell subset sorted from them (not recorded which). The receptors were sampled from an adult woman who had mild COVID-19 (a few samples of this study predate the infection). Cell type and time point are not known.

This clonotype came up a few times. This chain joins TRBV12-3 or TRBV12-4 and TRBJ1-5; D gene unclear. Trimming took off 8 bases at V and 3 bases at J, with 11 bases between the two ends. This CDR3 has 13 residues. CDR3 sequence reads: CASLQRANQPQHF. The CDR3 nucleotides read TGTGCCAGCCTACAGAGGGCCAATCAGCCCCAGCATTTT.

This clonotype was found a few times. The rearrangement joins TRBV29-1 to TRBJ2-3, with 8 bases aligning to TRBD2. J lost 4 bases, V lost 7 bases, and 10 bases had no gene match. CDR1 is SQVTM, CDR2 ANQGSEA, per germline. The CDR3 spans 14 residues. CDR3 nucleotides: TGCAGCGGTGAGGGAGCGGGAGTGCCAGATACGCAGTATTTT. Translating it yields CSGEGAGVPDTQYF.

The rearrangement links TRBV11-3 to TRBJ2-5, with 12 bases lining up with TRBD1. CDR3 length: 15 amino acids. The ends lost 5 bases at V and 5 bases at J; junction bases unmatched: 6. Germline assignment: CDR1 SGHNT and CDR2 YENEEA. The CDR3 protein is CASSAGTGGAETQYF. For the CDR3, the DNA is TGTGCCAGCAGCGCAGGGACAGGGGGCGCGGAGACCCAGTACTTC.

The rearrangement joins TRBV6-2 or TRBV6-3 to TRBJ2-5, with D possibly matching TRBD2 (6 bases). Germline V lookup: CDR1 MNHEY, CDR2 SVGEGT. V was clipped by 4 bases and J by 2 bases, with 11 bases between them. The CDR3 sequence is 14 residues long. The DNA for the CDR3 is TGTGCCAGCAGTTCATGGCGGGGTCAAGAGACCCAGTACTTC. Translation: CASSSWRGQETQYF.

This clonotype was found a few times. The chain carries TRBV10-3 and TRBJ1-4; weak D call: TRBD1 (5 bases). The V gene's germline CDR1 is ENHRY and CDR2 SYGVKD. V was clipped by 7 bases and J by 0 bases, with 15 bases between them. The CDR3 consists of 16 residues. CDR3 in DNA: TGTGCCATCAATCGGGACTCCATCGCAACTAATGAAAAACTGTTTTTT. This codes for CAINRDSIATNEKLFF.

The rearrangement joins TRBV12-3 or TRBV12-4 to TRBJ2-1, with a tentative D call TRBD2 (6 bases). The germline V and J ends were trimmed by 2 bases and 10 bases, with 21 bases remaining between them. The CDR3 loop spans 16 amino acids. CDR3 region: CASSLSPGGAPHEQFF. CDR3 sequence (DNA): TGTGCCAGCAGTTTATCCCCCGGCGGGGCCCCTCACGAGCAGTTCTTC.

This chain uses TRBV20-1 with TRBJ2-5; no reliable D call. V gave up 6 bases and J gave up 3 bases, with 11 bases separating them. Germline CDR1 reads DFQATT; CDR2 reads SNEGSKA (reference sequence). CDR3 length: 12 amino acids. In nucleotides, the CDR3 is TGCAGTGCCCCGCCCCAAGAAGAGACCCAGTACTTC. This sequence encodes CSAPPQEETQYF.

There are many counts of this clonotype. This chain connects TRBV5-1 to TRBJ2-1, with TRBD2 identical over 13 bases. Germline CDR1 and CDR2: SGHRS and YFSETQ. J gave up 8 bases and V 1 base, and 15 bases lay outside the gene matches. This CDR3 has 19 residues. The CDR3 sequence is CASSLKGSETSGGADEQFF. The CDR3, as DNA: TGCGCCAGCAGCTTGAAAGGGTCCGAAACTAGCGGGGGGGCCGATGAGCAGTTCTTC. The full variable domain, its missing parts supplied by reference TRBV5-1 and TRBJ2-1, is KAGVTQTPRYLIKTRGQQVTLSCSPISGHRSVSWYQQTPGQGLQFLFEYFSETQRNKGNFPGRFSGRQFSNSRSEMNVSTLELGDSALYLCASSLKGSETSGGADEQFFGPGTRLTVL.

This clonotype was counted at least ten times. The genes are TRBV28 and TRBJ2-7; 9 nucleotides agree with TRBD2. This CDR3 spans 15 amino acids. Germline CDR1 and CDR2: MDHEN and SYDVKM. The V and J ends lost 5 bases and 5 bases, in that order; junction bases with no gene match: 10. The CDR3 loop reads CASSRLSGSSDEQYF. The CDR3 DNA is TGTGCCAGCAGTCGCCTTAGCGGGAGTAGCGACGAGCAGTACTTC.

This clonotype has a count of ten or more. V and J are TRBV7-6 and TRBJ2-3, with TRBD2 matching over 8 bases. CDR1 and CDR2 (germline): SGHVS, FNYEAQ. V lost 4 bases to trimming and J lost 1 base; unmatched junction nucleotides: 16. The CDR3 has 19 residues. The CDR3 reads CASSSHPTSTSVRTDTQYF. DNA of the CDR3: TGTGCCAGCAGCTCACACCCAACCTCGACTAGCGTGCGCACAGATACGCAGTATTTT.

In its sample, this clonotype was seen many times. The chain uses TRBV6-6 and TRBJ2-6; 10 bases align to TRBD1. CDR3 size: 17 residues. Per germline, CDR1 MNHNY and CDR2 SVGAGI (reference sequence). V lost 5 bases to trimming and J lost 0 bases; unmatched junction nucleotides: 4. The CDR3 nucleotides read TGTGCCAGCAGTCGGGACAGGGGCAGCTCTGGGGCCAACGTCCTGACTTTC. Protein product: CASSRDRGSSGANVLTF.

The V gene is TRBV12-3 or TRBV12-4, the J gene TRBJ2-5; D ambiguous. The CDR3 is 14 amino acids. Trimming removed 5 bases from V and 5 bases from J, with 15 bases in between. The CDR3 protein is CASSTRPNRETQYF. The CDR3 DNA follows: TGTGCCAGCAGTACTCGACCAAATAGGGAGACCCAGTACTTC.

This chain connects TRBV12-3 or TRBV12-4 to TRBJ2-7; tentative D call: TRBD2 (5 bases). The CDR3 extends over 13 amino acids. V dropped 6 bases and J dropped 3 bases, with 12 bases sitting between them. The CDR3 region has the DNA TGTGCCAGCAGGCCGGGATTCAGCTACGAGCAGTACTTC. Translated: CASRPGFSYEQYF.

This clonotype was seen more than once but under ten times. The chain is built from TRBV7-9 and TRBJ1-1, with D perhaps matching TRBD1 (6 bases). There are 13 residues in the CDR3. Between the trimmed V and J ends, which lost 5 bases and 7 bases, there was a span of 14 bases. Germline lookup yields CDR1 SEHNR and CDR2 FQNEAQ (reference sequence). DNA for the CDR3: TGTGCCAGCAGCATCAGGGGCCTGATTGAAGCTTTCTTT. Residues: CASSIRGLIEAFF.

This clonotype was counted a few times. The chain couples TRBV30 to TRBJ2-7, with unresolved D. There are 13 residues in the CDR3. Germline CDR1 and CDR2: GTSNPN and SVGIG (reference sequence). Between the trimmed V and J ends, which lost 0 bases and 6 bases, there was a span of 12 bases. The CDR3 spells CAWSVRVAAEQYF. The CDR3 nucleotides are TGTGCCTGGAGTGTACGGGTTGCGGCCGAGCAGTACTTC.

CDR3 sequence (DNA): TGCGCCAGCAGCTTCCTGGGGACACAGGGGACTATGAACACTGAAGCTTTCTTT. It is translated as CASSFLGTQGTMNTEAFF. The V call is TRBV5-1, the J call TRBJ1-1; 7 bases are shared with TRBD1. V shed 2 bases, J shed 0 bases, and the junction held 13 bases outside the gene matches. CDR1 SGHRS and CDR2 YFSETQ come from the germline V gene. The CDR3 contains 18 residues. Filled out from reference TRBV5-1 and TRBJ1-1, the complete variable domain reads KAGVTQTPRYLIKTRGQQVTLSCSPISGHRSVSWYQQTPGQGLQFLFEYFSETQRNKGNFPGRFSGRQFSNSRSEMNVSTLELGDSALYLCASSFLGTQGTMNTEAFFGQGTRLTVV.

This clonotype has only a few counts. The chain is built from TRBV5-1 and TRBJ2-1, with 7 bases fitting TRBD1. V gave up 4 bases and J gave up 9 bases; unmatched junction bases: 10. This CDR3 contains 14 residues. In germline, CDR1 is SGHRS, CDR2 YFSETQ. Here the CDR3 DNA reads TGCGCCAGCAGCCTGGACAGGATTTGGAGTGAGCAGTTCTTC. This sequence encodes CASSLDRIWSEQFF.

This clonotype was counted a few times. The J gene is TRBJ1-1, the V gene TRBV25-1; weak D call: TRBD1 (6 bases). Germline CDR1 reads MGHDK; CDR2 reads SYGVNS. The CDR3 has 13 residues. The germline V and J ends were trimmed by 7 bases and 1 base, with 10 bases remaining between them. CDR3 amino acids: CASTGQRNTEAFF. The CDR3 bases are TGTGCCAGCACTGGACAGAGGAACACTGAAGCTTTCTTT.

This clonotype was detected only a few times. DNA for the CDR3: TGCAGTGCTAGAGACCTCCTTAGACAGAAGCAAGCTTTCTTT. It yields the protein CSARDLLRQKQAFF. The chain employs TRBV20-1 and TRBJ1-1; D might be TRBD1 (5 bases). V lost 0 bases, J lost 9 bases, and 17 bases lay in between. The CDR3 runs 14 residues. Germline CDR1 reads DFQATT; CDR2 reads SNEGSKA (reference sequence).

A few counts support this clonotype. This chain connects TRBV12-3 or TRBV12-4 to TRBJ1-2; TRBD1 might be the D (5 bases). This CDR3 is built from 14 residues. Deletions cut 5 bases from V and 8 bases from J, with 18 bases between. CDR3 sequence (DNA): TGTGCCAGCAGTCCGGGGACGGACCGACGGGGCTACACCTTC. Its protein is CASSPGTDRRGYTF.

The chain joins TRBV9 to TRBJ2-1; 9 nucleotides match TRBD2. The CDR3 length is 14 residues. V lost 4 bases and J lost 5; bases outside the gene matches: 4. Germline CDR1 is SGDLS and CDR2 is YYNGEE. CDR3 residues: CASSPASGDNEQFF. DNA for the CDR3: TGTGCCAGCAGCCCGGCTAGCGGGGACAATGAGCAGTTCTTC.

The chain employs TRBV7-9 and TRBJ2-7; 8 positions match TRBD1. The ends lost 1 base at V and 4 bases at J; junction bases unmatched: 6. This CDR3 has 15 amino acids. Germline V gene lookup returns CDR1 SEHNR and CDR2 FQNEAQ (reference sequence). The chain's CDR3 is CASSLVPGGAYEQYF. For the CDR3, the DNA is TGTGCCAGCAGCTTAGTTCCAGGGGGCGCGTACGAGCAGTACTTC. The full variable domain, with the rest looked up from reference TRBV7-9 and TRBJ2-7, is DTGVSQNPRHKITKRGQNVTFRCDPISEHNRLYWYRQTLGQGPEFLTYFQNEAQLEKSRLLSDRFSAERPKGSFSTLEIQRTEQGDSAMYLCASSLVPGGAYEQYFGPGTRLTVT.